Shown below are 23 T cell receptor beta chains from a single sample sequenced in a study of shared clonotypes between healthy human individuals. Only in-frame clones appear in the TCRdb table, and some are missing; sequencing was by immunoSEQ multiplex PCR. The sample has some 1.5 million clones; about 98% are singletons. Sequences were obtained from naive CD4+ T cells sorted from blood. The subset: CD45RA+ positively selected. Receptors originate from a man aged 30-40 years in good health.

The V gene is TRBV7-3, the J gene TRBJ2-7; a weak D match, TRBD1 (6 bases). V was pared by 0 bases and J by 1 base, with 10 bases between. This CDR3 has 15 amino acids. From germline, CDR1 is SGHTA and CDR2 FQGTGA. Here the CDR3 DNA reads TGTGCCAGCAGCTTAACGTCGACAGGATCCTACGAGCAGTACTTC. Its translation is CASSLTSTGSYEQYF. Full variable domain (rest looked up from reference TRBV7-3 and TRBJ2-7): GAGVSQTPSNKVTEKGKYVELRCDPISGHTALYWYRQSLGQGPEFLIYFQGTGAADDSGLPNDRFFAVRPEGSVSTLKIQRTERGDSAVYLCASSLTSTGSYEQYFGPGTRLTVT.

This clone is a singleton in its sample. The V call is TRBV7-2, the J call TRBJ2-3; 12 bases agree with TRBD2. Germline V CDR1 and CDR2: SGHTA, FQGNSA. This CDR3 has 17 amino acids. Trimming cost V 5 bases and J 2 bases; bases outside gene matches: 8. The CDR3 here is CASSHRASGRATDTQYF. The CDR3 bases are TGTGCCAGCAGCCATAGGGCTAGCGGGAGGGCCACAGATACGCAGTATTTT.

The chain links TRBV28 to TRBJ1-5; unclear D gene. This CDR3 comprises 17 residues. Germline CDR1 and CDR2: MDHEN and SYDVKM. Trimming cost V 6 bases and J 2 bases, with 20 bases left between them. CDR3 sequence: CASRPDPRGVRNQPQHF. CDR3 bases: TGTGCCAGCAGACCGGACCCCCGCGGGGTCCGCAATCAGCCCCAGCATTTT.

The chain carries TRBV28 and TRBJ2-7; possibly TRBD1 or TRBD2 for D (6 bases each). The CDR3 covers 15 residues. In germline, CDR1 is MDHEN, CDR2 SYDVKM. The V end lost 2 bases, the J end lost 5 bases, and 16 bases lay between the germline ends. The CDR3 DNA reads as TGTGCCAGCAGTTTACCCCAGGGGAGGTTCCACGAGCAGTACTTC. As protein: CASSLPQGRFHEQYF.

This rearrangement joins TRBV28 to TRBJ1-2, with 9 nucleotides matching TRBD1. V lost 6 bases to trimming and J lost 5 bases; unmatched junction nucleotides: 10. The V gene's germline CDR1 is MDHEN and CDR2 SYDVKM. This CDR3 has 15 residues. The CDR3 loop reads CASRRPSGQGYGYTF. The CDR3 DNA sequence: TGTGCCAGCAGACGCCCCTCAGGACAGGGGTATGGCTACACCTTC.

The chain uses TRBV7-8 and TRBJ2-2; 7 bases fit TRBD2. The CDR3 spans 16 residues. With 2 bases clipped from V and 1 base from J, the junction kept 4 bases outside the gene matches. Germline CDR1 is SGHVS and CDR2 is FQNEAQ. The CDR3 bases are TGTGCCAGCAGCTTACTCACGGGGGGGAACACCGGGGAGCTGTTTTTT. It yields the protein CASSLLTGGNTGELFF.

The chain carries TRBV10-3 and TRBJ2-1; no clear D. The length of the CDR3 is 11 residues. Trimming took off 10 bases at V and 7 bases at J, with 11 bases between the two ends. CDR1 is ENHRY, CDR2 SYGVKD, per germline. Here the CDR3 DNA reads TGTGCCACCAATAGCCAAAATGAGCAGTTCTTC. The encoded protein is CATNSQNEQFF.

The genes are TRBV7-2 and TRBJ2-3, with D uncertain. This CDR3 spans 11 amino acids. Trimming removed 0 bases at V and 14 bases at J, with 9 bases between. From germline, CDR1 is SGHTA and CDR2 FQGNSA. DNA of the CDR3: TGTGCCAGCAGCTTAGCTAGCTGGGGGTATTTT. Encoded protein: CASSLASWGYF.

The genes are TRBV5-1 and TRBJ2-7; the D call may be TRBD1 or TRBD2 (5 bases each). The CDR3 runs 15 residues. Germline CDR1 and CDR2: SGHRS and YFSETQ. V was clipped by 4 bases and J by 6 bases, with 20 bases between them. The CDR3 is CASSRTGQESTEQYF. The CDR3 bases are TGCGCCAGCAGCCGGACGGGGCAGGAAAGTACCGAGCAGTACTTC.

This chain links TRBV25-1 with TRBJ2-1; 7 nucleotides match TRBD1. J gave up 10 bases and V 4 bases, and 7 bases lay outside the gene matches. The germline V gene encodes CDR1 MGHDK and CDR2 SYGVNS. CDR3 length equals 13 residues. CDR3: CASSGQGLSEQFF. DNA of the CDR3: TGTGCCAGCAGTGGACAGGGTCTGAGCGAGCAGTTCTTC.

J is TRBJ2-1 and V is TRBV9, with D possibly being TRBD1 (5 bases). The CDR3 runs to 17 residues. Trimming shortened V by 0 bases and J by 2 bases, and 15 bases separated the two germline ends. In germline, CDR1 is SGDLS, CDR2 YYNGEE. CDR3 in amino acids: CASSVATGLLTYNEQFF. In DNA, the CDR3 is TGTGCCAGCAGCGTAGCTACAGGCCTCCTTACCTACAATGAGCAGTTCTTC.

The chain combines TRBV19 with TRBJ1-2, with 7 bases matching TRBD1. CDR1 is LNHDA, CDR2 SQIVND, per germline (reference sequence). The J segment lost 4 bases and the V segment lost 7 bases, leaving 6 bases of the junction unmatched. This CDR3 has 13 residues. The CDR3 DNA reads as TGTGCCAGTAACCGGCAGGGGGGCTATGGCTACACCTTC. Encoded protein: CASNRQGGYGYTF.

V is TRBV28 and J is TRBJ2-3; maybe TRBD1 (5 bases). The V end lost 6 bases, the J end lost 1 base, and 14 bases lay between the germline ends. CDR3 size: 15 residues. Germline values: CDR1 MDHEN, CDR2 SYDVKM. This CDR3 reads CASSPSGSGTDTQYF. The CDR3 DNA sequence: TGTGCCAGCAGCCCATCAGGGTCCGGCACAGATACGCAGTATTTT.

The genes are TRBV10-1 and TRBJ2-1, with 13 bases matching TRBD2. V lost 3 bases and J lost 15; bases outside the gene matches: 11. Germline loops: CDR1 WNHNN, CDR2 SYGVQD (reference sequence). This CDR3 is 15 amino acids long. The CDR3: CASSEGGLAGFGLFF. DNA for the CDR3: TGCGCCAGCAGTGAAGGGGGACTAGCGGGATTTGGGCTGTTCTTC.

V is TRBV27 and J is TRBJ1-5, with a weak D call TRBD1 (6 bases). The germline CDR1 and CDR2 sequences are MNHEY and SMNVEV (reference sequence). This CDR3 has 14 residues. The ends were cut back, 5 bases at V and 3 bases at J, with 11 bases in the middle. This chain's CDR3 is CASSEWTDNQPQHF. CDR3 DNA sequence: TGTGCCAGCAGTGAATGGACAGACAATCAGCCCCAGCATTTT.

This chain links TRBV5-1 with TRBJ1-1; TRBD1 agrees at 9 bases. The CDR3 has 15 amino acids. Unmatched junction bases numbered 7, after V lost 4 bases and J lost 3 bases. Germline V gene data show CDR1 as SGHRS and CDR2 as YFSETQ. This chain's CDR3 is CASSPGQGKDTEAFF. The CDR3 DNA is TGCGCCAGCAGCCCGGGACAGGGTAAGGACACTGAAGCTTTCTTT.

The rearrangement links TRBV5-1 to TRBJ2-7, with D tentatively TRBD2 (6 bases). The CDR3 consists of 15 residues. The germline V gene has CDR1 SGHRS and CDR2 YFSETQ. Trimming removed 5 bases at V and 0 bases at J, with 15 bases between. CDR3 residues: CASREGTQSSYEQYF. The CDR3 region has the DNA TGCGCCAGCAGGGAGGGGACTCAGAGCTCCTACGAGCAGTACTTC. The full variable domain, its missing parts supplied by reference TRBV5-1 and TRBJ2-7, is KAGVTQTPRYLIKTRGQQVTLSCSPISGHRSVSWYQQTPGQGLQFLFEYFSETQRNKGNFPGRFSGRQFSNSRSEMNVSTLELGDSALYLCASREGTQSSYEQYFGPGTRLTVT.

This rearrangement joins TRBV25-1 to TRBJ2-3; D is undetermined. Germline CDR1 and CDR2: MGHDK and SYGVNS. The CDR3 loop spans 14 amino acids. Deletions cut 6 bases from V and 1 base from J, with 11 bases between. CDR3 DNA sequence: TGTGCCAGCAGAGTGGGCACGGGCACAGATACGCAGTATTTT. It is translated as CASRVGTGTDTQYF.

CDR3 region: CASSEAQTHSYNEQFF. The CDR3 DNA is TGTGCCAGCAGTGAGGCGCAGACTCATAGTTACAATGAGCAGTTCTTC. V usage is TRBV2 and J usage is TRBJ2-1; unclear D gene. Trimming left V 3 bases short and J 4 bases short, with 16 bases between. Germline V gene data show CDR1 as SNHLY and CDR2 as FYNNEI. The CDR3 runs to 16 residues. The full variable domain, with the rest looked up from reference TRBV2 and TRBJ2-1, is EPEVTQTPSHQVTQMGQEVILRCVPISNHLYFYWYRQILGQKVEFLVSFYNNEISEKSEIFDDQFSVERPDGSNFTLKIRSTKLEDSAMYFCASSEAQTHSYNEQFFGPGTRLTVL.

The chain has TRBV28 and TRBJ2-5; no definite D call. V was cut by 6 bases and J by 4 bases, with 18 bases left in between. The length of the CDR3 is 15 residues. From germline, CDR1 is MDHEN and CDR2 SYDVKM. The CDR3 protein is CASRPDRVGVETQYF. CDR3 DNA sequence: TGTGCCAGCAGACCCGACCGGGTGGGTGTAGAGACCCAGTACTTC.

This chain links TRBV18 with TRBJ1-5; TRBD1 is a possible D gene (5 bases). This CDR3 comprises 19 residues. Trimming took off 5 bases at V and 3 bases at J, with 26 bases between the two ends. Germline V gene lookup returns CDR1 KGHSH and CDR2 LQKENI. CDR3 coding DNA: TGTGCCAGCTCAATCCTCCCTGGACACGCAGGGATCGACAATCAGCCCCAGCATTTT. As protein: CASSILPGHAGIDNQPQHF.

The CDR3 sequence: CASSVGSRGLVGSAQYF. CDR3 nucleotides: TGTGCCAGCAGCGTAGGGTCCAGGGGGCTGGTGGGTAGCGCGCAGTATTTT. This chain uses TRBV9 with TRBJ2-3, with 8 bases that match TRBD1. V shed 0 bases, J shed 10 bases, and the junction held 16 bases outside the gene matches. This CDR3 is 17 amino acids long. Germline V gives CDR1 SGDLS, CDR2 YYNGEE.

The chain has TRBV6-4 and TRBJ1-1, with D perhaps TRBD1 (5 bases). Trimming removed 0 bases at V and 7 bases at J, with 18 bases between. The CDR3 is 16 residues long. Germline loops: CDR1 MRHNA, CDR2 SNTAGT. CDR3 in DNA: TGTGCCAGCAGTGACTCGGTTTTGCGGGGCTCGGATGAAGCTTTCTTT. Translation: CASSDSVLRGSDEAFF.